This T cell receptor beta chain was observed in a study of T cell responses to AZD1222 COVID-19 vaccine. General study points: Two doses of AZD1222 preceded a rise in Spike-specific TCR breadth and depth.

V lost 2 bases, J lost 4 bases, and 14 bases lay in between. CDR3 length: 15 amino acids. The germline V gene has CDR1 SEHNR and CDR2 FQNEAQ (reference sequence). Generated by immunoSEQ multiplex PCR, the TCRdb table keeps only in-frame clones and is missing some. The repertoire holds roughly 71,000 clones, with around 85% as singletons. Note on this clone: The antigen is undetermined.

The TCR sequence derives from an adult in good health. The sequencing here drew on peripheral blood, taken on day 0 of AZD1222 vaccination. This sequence joins TRBV7-9 and TRBJ1-2; D gene ambiguous. In DNA, the CDR3 is TGTGCCAGCAGCTTACTTTCTAATGGACTCTATGGCTACACCTTC. It yields the protein CASSLLSNGLYGYTF.